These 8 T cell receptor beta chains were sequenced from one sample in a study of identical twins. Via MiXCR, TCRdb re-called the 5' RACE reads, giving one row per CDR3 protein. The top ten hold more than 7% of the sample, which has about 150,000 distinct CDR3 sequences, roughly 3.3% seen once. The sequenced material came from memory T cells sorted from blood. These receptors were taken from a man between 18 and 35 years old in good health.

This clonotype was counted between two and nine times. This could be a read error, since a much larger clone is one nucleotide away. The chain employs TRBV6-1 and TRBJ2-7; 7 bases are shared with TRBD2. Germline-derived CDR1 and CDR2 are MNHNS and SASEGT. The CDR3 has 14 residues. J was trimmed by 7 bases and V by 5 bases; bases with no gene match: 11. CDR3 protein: CASSPVSGPGEQYF. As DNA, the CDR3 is TGTGCCAGCAGTCCTGTTAGCGGGCCGGGTGAGCAGTACTTC.

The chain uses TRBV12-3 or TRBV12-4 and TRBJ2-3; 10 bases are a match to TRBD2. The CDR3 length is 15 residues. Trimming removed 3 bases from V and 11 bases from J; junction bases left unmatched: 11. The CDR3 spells CASSFTSGNTDVQYF. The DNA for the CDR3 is TGTGCCAGCAGTTTTACTAGCGGGAACACAGATGTGCAGTATTTT.

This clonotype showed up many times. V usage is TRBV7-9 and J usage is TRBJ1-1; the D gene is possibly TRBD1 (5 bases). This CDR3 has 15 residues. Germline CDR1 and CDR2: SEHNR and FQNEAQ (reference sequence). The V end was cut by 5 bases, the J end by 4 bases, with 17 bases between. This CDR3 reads CASSLAGLGVTEAFF. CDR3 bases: TGTGCCAGCAGCCTCGCGGGGCTGGGCGTCACTGAAGCTTTCTTT.

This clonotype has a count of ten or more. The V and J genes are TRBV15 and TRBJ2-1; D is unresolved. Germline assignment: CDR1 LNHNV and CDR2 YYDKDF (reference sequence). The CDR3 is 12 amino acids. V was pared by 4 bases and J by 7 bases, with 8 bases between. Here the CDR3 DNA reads TGTGCCACCAGCACCCGAACGAATGAGCAGTTCTTC. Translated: CATSTRTNEQFF.

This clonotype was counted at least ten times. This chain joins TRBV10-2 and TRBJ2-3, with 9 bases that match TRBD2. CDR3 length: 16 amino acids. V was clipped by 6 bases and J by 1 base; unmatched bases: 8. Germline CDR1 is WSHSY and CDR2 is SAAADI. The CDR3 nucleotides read TGCGCCAGCAGATCCGGGACTAGCCGTGGCACAGATACGCAGTATTTT. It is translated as CASRSGTSRGTDTQYF.

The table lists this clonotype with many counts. CDR3 in amino acids: CSATLGGSKETQYF. DNA of the CDR3: TGCAGTGCCACCCTCGGGGGGAGCAAAGAGACCCAGTACTTC. This chain links TRBV20-1 with TRBJ2-5, with 7 bases fitting TRBD2. Germline V lookup: CDR1 DFQATT, CDR2 SNEGSKA (reference sequence). The CDR3 extends over 14 amino acids. Trimming cost V 6 bases and J 3 bases; bases outside gene matches: 10.

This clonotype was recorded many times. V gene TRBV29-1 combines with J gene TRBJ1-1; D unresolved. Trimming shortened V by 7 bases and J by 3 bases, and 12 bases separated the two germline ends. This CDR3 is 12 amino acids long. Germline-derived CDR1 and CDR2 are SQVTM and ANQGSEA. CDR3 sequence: CSASKWDTEAFF. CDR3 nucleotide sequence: TGCAGCGCTTCTAAGTGGGACACTGAAGCTTTCTTT.

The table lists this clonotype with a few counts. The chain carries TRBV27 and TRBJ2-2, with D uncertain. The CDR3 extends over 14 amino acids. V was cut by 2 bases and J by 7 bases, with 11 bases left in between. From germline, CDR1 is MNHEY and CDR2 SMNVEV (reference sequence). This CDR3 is CASSLNFDGGELFF. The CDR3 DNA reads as TGTGCCAGCAGTTTAAACTTCGATGGCGGGGAGCTGTTTTTT.